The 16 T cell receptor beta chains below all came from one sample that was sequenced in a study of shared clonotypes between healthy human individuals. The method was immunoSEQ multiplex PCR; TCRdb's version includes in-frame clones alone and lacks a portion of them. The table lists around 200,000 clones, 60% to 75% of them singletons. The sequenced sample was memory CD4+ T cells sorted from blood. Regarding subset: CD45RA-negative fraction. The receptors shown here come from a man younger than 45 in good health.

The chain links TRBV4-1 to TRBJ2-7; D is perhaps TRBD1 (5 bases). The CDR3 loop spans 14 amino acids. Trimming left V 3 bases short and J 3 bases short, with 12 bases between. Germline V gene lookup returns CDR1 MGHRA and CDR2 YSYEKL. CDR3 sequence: CASSQLQGVYEQYF. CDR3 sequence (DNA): TGCGCCAGCAGCCAGCTCCAGGGTGTCTACGAGCAGTACTTC.

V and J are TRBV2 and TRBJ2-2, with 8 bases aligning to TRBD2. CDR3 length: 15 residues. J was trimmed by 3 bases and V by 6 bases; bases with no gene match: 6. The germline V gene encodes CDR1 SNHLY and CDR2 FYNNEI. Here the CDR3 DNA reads TGTGCCAGCAGCCGACGGGAGGGGTACACCGGGGAGCTGTTTTTT. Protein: CASSRREGYTGELFF.

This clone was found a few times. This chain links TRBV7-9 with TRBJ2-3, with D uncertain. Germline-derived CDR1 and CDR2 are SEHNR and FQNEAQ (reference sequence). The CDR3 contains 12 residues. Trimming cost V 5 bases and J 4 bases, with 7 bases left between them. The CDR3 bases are TGTGCCAGCAGCCCCCAGTCAGATACGCAGTATTTT. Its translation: CASSPQSDTQYF.

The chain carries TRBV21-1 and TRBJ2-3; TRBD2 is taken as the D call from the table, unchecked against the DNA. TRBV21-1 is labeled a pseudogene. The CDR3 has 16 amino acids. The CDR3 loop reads CASVPGSKGFTDTQYF. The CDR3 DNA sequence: TGTGCCAGCGTACCCGGGAGCAAGGGTTTCACAGATACGCAGTATTTT.

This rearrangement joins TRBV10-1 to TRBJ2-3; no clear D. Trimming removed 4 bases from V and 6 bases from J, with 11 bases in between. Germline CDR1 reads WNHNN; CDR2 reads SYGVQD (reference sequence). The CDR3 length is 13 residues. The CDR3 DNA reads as TGCGCCAGCAGTGGACTCCTTAGGGATACGCAGTATTTT. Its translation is CASSGLLRDTQYF.

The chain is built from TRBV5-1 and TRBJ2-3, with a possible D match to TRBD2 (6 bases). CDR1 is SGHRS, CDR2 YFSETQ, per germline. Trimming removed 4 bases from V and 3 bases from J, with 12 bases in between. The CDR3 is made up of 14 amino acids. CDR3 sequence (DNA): TGCGCCAGCAGCCGCGGAGGGGTGACAGATACGCAGTATTTT. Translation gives CASSRGGVTDTQYF.

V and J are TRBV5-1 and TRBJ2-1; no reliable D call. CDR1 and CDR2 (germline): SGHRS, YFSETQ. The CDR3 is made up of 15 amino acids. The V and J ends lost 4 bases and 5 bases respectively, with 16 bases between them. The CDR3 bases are TGCGCCAGCAGCGTCGGAGCAGGACGTGACAATGAGCAGTTCTTC. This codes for CASSVGAGRDNEQFF.

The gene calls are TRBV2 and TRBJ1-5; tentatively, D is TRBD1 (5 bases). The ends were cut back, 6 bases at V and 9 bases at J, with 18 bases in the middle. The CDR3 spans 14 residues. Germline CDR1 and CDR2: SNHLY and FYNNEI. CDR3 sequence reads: CASSPQDRVPPQHF. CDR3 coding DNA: TGTGCCAGCAGCCCACAGGACCGCGTGCCGCCCCAGCATTTT. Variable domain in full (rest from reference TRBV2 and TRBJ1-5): EPEVTQTPSHQVTQMGQEVILRCVPISNHLYFYWYRQILGQKVEFLVSFYNNEISEKSEIFDDQFSVERPDGSNFTLKIRSTKLEDSAMYFCASSPQDRVPPQHFGDGTRLSIL.

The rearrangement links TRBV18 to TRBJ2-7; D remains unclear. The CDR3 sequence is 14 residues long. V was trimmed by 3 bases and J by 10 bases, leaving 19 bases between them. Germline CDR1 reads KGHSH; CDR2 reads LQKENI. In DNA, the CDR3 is TGTGCCAGCTCACCCCCCCCCACACCTTCAAAACAGTACTTC. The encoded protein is CASSPPPTPSKQYF.

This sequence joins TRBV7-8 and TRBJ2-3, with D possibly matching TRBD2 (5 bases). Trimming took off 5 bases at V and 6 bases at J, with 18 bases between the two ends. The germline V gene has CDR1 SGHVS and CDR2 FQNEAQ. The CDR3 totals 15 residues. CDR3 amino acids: CASSPRTGAGDTQYF. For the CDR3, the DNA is TGTGCCAGCAGCCCCAGGACTGGAGCCGGGGATACGCAGTATTTT.

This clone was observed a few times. CDR3 region: CASSAGTGPINEQFF. DNA of the CDR3: TGCGCCAGCAGTGCCGGGACAGGCCCTATAAATGAGCAGTTCTTC. The chain joins TRBV10-2 to TRBJ2-1, with 8 bases aligning to TRBD1. Looked up from germline, CDR1 is WSHSY and CDR2 is SAAADI. V was clipped by 4 bases and J by 7 bases; unmatched bases: 9. The CDR3 is 15 residues long.

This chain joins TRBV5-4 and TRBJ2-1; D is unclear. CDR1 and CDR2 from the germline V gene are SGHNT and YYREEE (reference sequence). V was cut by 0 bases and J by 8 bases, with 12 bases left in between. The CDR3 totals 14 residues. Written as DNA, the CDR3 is TGTGCCAGCAGCTTGGGTGGTATCCTAGATGAGCAGTTCTTC. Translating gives CASSLGGILDEQFF. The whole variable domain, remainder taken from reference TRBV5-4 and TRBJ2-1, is ETGVTQSPTHLIKTRGQQVTLRCSSQSGHNTVSWYQQALGQGPQFIFQYYREEENGRGNFPPRFSGLQFPNYSSELNVNALELDDSALYLCASSLGGILDEQFFGPGTRLTVL.

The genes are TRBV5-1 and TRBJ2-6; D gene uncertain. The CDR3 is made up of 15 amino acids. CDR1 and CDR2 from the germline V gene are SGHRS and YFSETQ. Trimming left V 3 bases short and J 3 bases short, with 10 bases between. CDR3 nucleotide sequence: TGCGCCAGCAGCTCGGAAGTTTTTGGGGCCAACGTCCTGACTTTC. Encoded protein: CASSSEVFGANVLTF.

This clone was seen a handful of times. The CDR3 here is CASSVVPGADNEQFF. In nucleotides, the CDR3 is TGTGCCAGCAGCGTAGTACCAGGGGCGGACAATGAGCAGTTCTTC. This chain joins TRBV9 and TRBJ2-1; weak D call: TRBD1 (6 bases). Per the germline V gene, CDR1 is SGDLS and CDR2 is YYNGEE. Trimming took off 0 bases at V and 5 bases at J, with 12 bases between the two ends. The CDR3 is made up of 15 amino acids.

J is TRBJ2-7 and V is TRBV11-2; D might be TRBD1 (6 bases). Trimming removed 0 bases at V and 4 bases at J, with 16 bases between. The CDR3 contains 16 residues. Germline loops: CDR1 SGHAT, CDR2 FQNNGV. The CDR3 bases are TGTGCCAGCAGCTTAGATTTAGGGTTGGACAGTTACGAGCAGTACTTC. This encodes CASSLDLGLDSYEQYF.

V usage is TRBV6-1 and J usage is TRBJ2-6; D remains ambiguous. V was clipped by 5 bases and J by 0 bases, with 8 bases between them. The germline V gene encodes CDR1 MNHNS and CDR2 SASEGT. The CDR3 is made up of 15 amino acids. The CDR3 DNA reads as TGTGCCAGCAGTACCGTCGGCTCTGGGGCCAACGTCCTGACTTTC. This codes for CASSTVGSGANVLTF.